This TCR beta chain was identified in a study of T cell repertoires in cytomegalovirus infection. Study findings and constraints: Pooled public TCR beta family frequency picked out CMV carriers with the relevant HLA.

TCRdb itself ran the reads through MiXCR, one entry per CDR3 protein. Found here are 650,000 to 900,000 distinct CDR3 sequences, around 29% of them singletons; the top ten hold around 14%. The table lists this clonotype with a few counts. Its antigen is unidentified. The CDR3 consists of 18 residues. The ends were cut back, 0 bases at V and 2 bases at J, with 19 bases in the middle. Per germline, CDR1 SGHRS and CDR2 YFSETQ. The source was cultured CD8+ T cells from PBMCs, collected from culture after CMV antigen stimulation. The gene calls are TRBV5-1 and TRBJ2-3; the D gene is possibly TRBD2 (6 bases). The source of this sequence is a human donor in good health (CMV status not recorded). Some clones in this sample may be carry-over from other donors' samples. This chain's CDR3 is CASSLEGPLAFSTDTQYF. The CDR3 coding sequence is TGCGCCAGCAGCTTGGAAGGGCCCCTAGCGTTCTCCACAGATACGCAGTATTTT.